This T cell receptor beta chain emerged from a study of human T cells and chemical hapten exposure. Study details: Read at 6 days, the patch tests placed 0.01% DPC on the upper back. Patients, chiefly female, had alopecia areata, totalis or universalis.

The germline gives CDR1 SGHRS, CDR2 YFSETQ. This CDR3 has 13 amino acids. Losses at the gene ends were 4 bases for V and 4 bases for J; bases not matched to a gene: 2. Original data processing: Counting gave a median of around 100,000 TCRs per sample, with values ranging from about 23,224 to 700,000. TCRdb re-analysed the RACE reads in MiXCR, keeping a single row per CDR3 protein. It is TCRdb's table, rather than the study itself, that gives the V and J calls and clone size. In the table there are 57,000 or so distinct CDR3 sequences, around 10% of which are singletons. This clonotype has more than one count but fewer than ten. Noted time point: pre-sensitization, week 0. Indicated treatment: therapeutic diphenylcyclopropenone sensitization with weekly scalp DPC.

Material: whole blood, obtained in connection with sensitization to the hapten diphenylcyclopropenone (DPC). V and J are TRBV5-1 and TRBJ2-1; 7 bases map to TRBD1. The receptor comes from a woman aged 40 to 50 with alopecia areata. Some clones in this sample may be carry-over from other donors' samples. The CDR3 DNA reads as TGCGCCAGCAGCCGGGACAGATACAATGAGCAGTTCTTC. It encodes CASSRDRYNEQFF.